This TCR beta chain was found in a study of PD-L1 blockade in urothelial cancer. Study-wide context: A median approximately 140,000 T cells were found in blood samples.

Time point specified: pretreatment peripheral blood. The study enrolled patients with locally advanced or metastatic urothelial carcinoma. Sampling of each patient yielded between 1 and 8 specimens, collected pretreatment and on-treatment. In each PCR, synthetic TCR analog templates were spiked in. Some clones are missing from TCRdb's copy, which holds only in-frame ones; the method was immunoSEQ multiplex PCR. This sample has around 50,000 clones, with 82% found just once. Trimming took off 1 base at V and 2 bases at J, with 12 bases between the two ends. This CDR3 is 16 amino acids long. Germline CDR1 is SNHLY and CDR2 is FYNNEI.

The TCR was taken from a man in his forties or fifties with urothelial cancer. Sequencing used PBMCs, obtained around atezolizumab (anti-PD-L1) treatment. The chain is built from TRBV2 and TRBJ1-3; D gene unclear. The CDR3 DNA reads as TGTGCCAGCAGTGAAGAGGTCCCGGGTACTGGAAACACCATATATTTT. Its protein product is CASSEEVPGTGNTIYF.